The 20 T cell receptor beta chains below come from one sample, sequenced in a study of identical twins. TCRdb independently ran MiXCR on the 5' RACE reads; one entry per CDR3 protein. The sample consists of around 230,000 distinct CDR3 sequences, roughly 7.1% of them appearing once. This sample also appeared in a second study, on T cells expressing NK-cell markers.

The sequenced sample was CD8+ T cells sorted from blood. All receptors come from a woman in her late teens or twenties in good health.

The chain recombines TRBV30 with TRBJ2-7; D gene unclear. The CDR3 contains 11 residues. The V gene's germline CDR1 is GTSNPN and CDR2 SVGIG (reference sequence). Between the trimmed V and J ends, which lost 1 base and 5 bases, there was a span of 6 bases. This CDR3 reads CAWSEHNEQYF. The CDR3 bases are TGTGCCTGGAGTGAGCATAACGAGCAGTACTTC.

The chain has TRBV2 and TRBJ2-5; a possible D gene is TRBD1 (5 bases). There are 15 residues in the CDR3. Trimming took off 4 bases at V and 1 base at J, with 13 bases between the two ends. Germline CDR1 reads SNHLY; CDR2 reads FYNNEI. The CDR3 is CASSVGWTTQETQYF. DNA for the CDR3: TGTGCCAGCAGTGTCGGTTGGACAACCCAAGAGACCCAGTACTTC.

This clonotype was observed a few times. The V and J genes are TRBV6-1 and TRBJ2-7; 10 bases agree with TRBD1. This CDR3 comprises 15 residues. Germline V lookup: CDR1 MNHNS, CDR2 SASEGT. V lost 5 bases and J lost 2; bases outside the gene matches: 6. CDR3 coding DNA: TGTGCCAGCAGTAAAACCGGGACAGGGGCCTACGAGCAGTACTTC. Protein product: CASSKTGTGAYEQYF.

The CDR3: CASSSIDSKRDGAQYF. DNA for the CDR3: TGTGCCAGCAGTTCAATAGACAGCAAAAGAGATGGGGCGCAGTATTTT. The chain links TRBV27 to TRBJ2-3, with D possibly TRBD1 on 5 matching bases. V was shortened by 4 bases and J by 10 bases, with 24 bases between the two germline ends. The CDR3 totals 16 residues. Germline V lookup: CDR1 MNHEY, CDR2 SMNVEV (reference sequence).

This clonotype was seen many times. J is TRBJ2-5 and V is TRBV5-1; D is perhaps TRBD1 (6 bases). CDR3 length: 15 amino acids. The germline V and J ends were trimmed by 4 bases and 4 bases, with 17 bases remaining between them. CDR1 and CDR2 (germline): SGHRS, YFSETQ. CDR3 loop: CASSQIQGVAETQYF. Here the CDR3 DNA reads TGCGCCAGCAGCCAGATACAGGGTGTAGCAGAGACCCAGTACTTC.

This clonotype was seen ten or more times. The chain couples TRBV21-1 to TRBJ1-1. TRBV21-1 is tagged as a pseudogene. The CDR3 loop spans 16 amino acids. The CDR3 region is CASSKGFRGMNTEAFF. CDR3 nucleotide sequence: TGTGCCAGCAGCAAAGGCTTCCGAGGGATGAACACTGAAGCTTTCTTT.

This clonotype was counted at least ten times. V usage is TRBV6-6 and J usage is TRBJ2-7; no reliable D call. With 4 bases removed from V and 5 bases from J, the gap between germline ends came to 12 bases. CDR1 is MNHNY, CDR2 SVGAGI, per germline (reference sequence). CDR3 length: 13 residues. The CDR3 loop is CASSSNLRDEQYF. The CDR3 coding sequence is TGTGCCAGCAGTTCAAATTTACGGGACGAGCAGTACTTC.

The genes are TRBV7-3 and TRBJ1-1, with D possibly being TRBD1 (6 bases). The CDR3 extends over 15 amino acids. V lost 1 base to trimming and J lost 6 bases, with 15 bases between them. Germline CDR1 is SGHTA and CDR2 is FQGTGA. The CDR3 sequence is CASSLMGGVGAEAFF. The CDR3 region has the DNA TGTGCCAGCAGCTTAATGGGGGGCGTTGGAGCTGAAGCTTTCTTT. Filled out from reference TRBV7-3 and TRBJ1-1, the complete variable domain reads GAGVSQTPSNKVTEKGKYVELRCDPISGHTALYWYRQSLGQGPEFLIYFQGTGAADDSGLPNDRFFAVRPEGSVSTLKIQRTERGDSAVYLCASSLMGGVGAEAFFGQGTRLTVV.

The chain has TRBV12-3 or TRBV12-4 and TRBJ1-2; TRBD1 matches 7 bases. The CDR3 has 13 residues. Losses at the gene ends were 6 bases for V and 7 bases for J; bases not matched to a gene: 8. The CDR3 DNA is TGTGCCAGCAGGCCCACAGGGGTCGGTGGCTACACCTTC. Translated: CASRPTGVGGYTF.

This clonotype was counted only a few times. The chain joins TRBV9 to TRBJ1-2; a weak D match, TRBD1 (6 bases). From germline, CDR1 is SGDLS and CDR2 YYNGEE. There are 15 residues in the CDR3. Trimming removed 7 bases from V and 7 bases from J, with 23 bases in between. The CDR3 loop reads CASGGGRSPRGGYTF. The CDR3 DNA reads TGTGCCAGCGGAGGGGGGAGAAGCCCTCGGGGTGGCTACACCTTC.

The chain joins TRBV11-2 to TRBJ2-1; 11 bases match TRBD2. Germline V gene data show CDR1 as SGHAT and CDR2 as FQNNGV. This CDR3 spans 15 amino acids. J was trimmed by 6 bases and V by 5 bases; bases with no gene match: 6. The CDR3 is CASSQLAGEGNEQFF. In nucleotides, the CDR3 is TGTGCCAGCAGCCAACTAGCGGGAGAGGGCAATGAGCAGTTCTTC.

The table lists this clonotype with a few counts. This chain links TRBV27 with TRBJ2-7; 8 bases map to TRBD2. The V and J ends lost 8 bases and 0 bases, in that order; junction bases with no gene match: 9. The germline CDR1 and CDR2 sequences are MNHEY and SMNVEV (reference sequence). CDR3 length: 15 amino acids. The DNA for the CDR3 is TGTGCCAGCTCTGCCGGGGGGGCGAGCTCCTACGAGCAGTACTTC. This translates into CASSAGGASSYEQYF.

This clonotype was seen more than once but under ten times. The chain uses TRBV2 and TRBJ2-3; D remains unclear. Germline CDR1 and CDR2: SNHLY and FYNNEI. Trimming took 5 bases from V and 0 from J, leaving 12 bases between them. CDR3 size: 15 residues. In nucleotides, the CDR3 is TGTGCCAGCAGTAAAGACCTCGGGAGCACAGATACGCAGTATTTT. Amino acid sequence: CASSKDLGSTDTQYF.

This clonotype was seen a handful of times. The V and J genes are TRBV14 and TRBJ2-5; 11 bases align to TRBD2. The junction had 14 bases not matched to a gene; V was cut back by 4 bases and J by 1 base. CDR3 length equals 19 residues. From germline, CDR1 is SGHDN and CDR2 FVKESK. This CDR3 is CASSLSRTSGLGFQETQYF. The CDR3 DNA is TGTGCCAGCAGCCTAAGCCGGACTAGCGGGCTAGGGTTCCAAGAGACCCAGTACTTC.

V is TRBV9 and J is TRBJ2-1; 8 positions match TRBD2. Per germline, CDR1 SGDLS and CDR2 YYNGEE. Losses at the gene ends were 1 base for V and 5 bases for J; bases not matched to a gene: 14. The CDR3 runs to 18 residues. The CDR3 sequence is CASSVSSKSAGDDNEQFF. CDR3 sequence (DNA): TGTGCCAGCAGCGTATCCTCCAAGTCAGCGGGAGATGACAATGAGCAGTTCTTC.

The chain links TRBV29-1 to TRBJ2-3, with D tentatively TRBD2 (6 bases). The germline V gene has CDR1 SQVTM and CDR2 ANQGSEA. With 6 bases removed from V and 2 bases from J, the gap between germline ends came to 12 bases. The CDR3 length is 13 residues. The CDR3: CSVELADTDTQYF. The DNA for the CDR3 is TGCAGCGTCGAACTAGCAGACACAGATACGCAGTATTTT.

The CDR3 DNA sequence: TGTGCCAGCAGCCAAGGAGCCAGCGGGGGGGGCGAGCAGTTCTTC. The encoded protein is CASSQGASGGGEQFF. The V gene is TRBV3-1, the J gene TRBJ2-1, with 10 bases aligning to TRBD2. Germline CDR1 LGHDT, CDR2 YNNKEL (reference sequence). The CDR3 runs to 15 residues. V was pared by 1 base and J by 10 bases, with 7 bases of the junction left unmatched.

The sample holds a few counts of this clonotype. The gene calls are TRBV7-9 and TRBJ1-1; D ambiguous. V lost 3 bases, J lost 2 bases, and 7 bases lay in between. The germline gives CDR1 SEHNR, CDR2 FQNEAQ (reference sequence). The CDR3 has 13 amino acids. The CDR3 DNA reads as TGTGCCAGCAGCTTTGGTCATAACACTGAAGCTTTCTTT. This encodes CASSFGHNTEAFF.

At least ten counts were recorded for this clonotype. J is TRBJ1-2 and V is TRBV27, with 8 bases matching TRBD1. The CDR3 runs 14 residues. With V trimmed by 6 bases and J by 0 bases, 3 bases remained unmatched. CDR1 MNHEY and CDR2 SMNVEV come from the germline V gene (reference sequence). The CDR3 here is CASSLTGANYGYTF. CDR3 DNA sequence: TGTGCCAGCAGCTTGACAGGGGCTAACTATGGCTACACCTTC.

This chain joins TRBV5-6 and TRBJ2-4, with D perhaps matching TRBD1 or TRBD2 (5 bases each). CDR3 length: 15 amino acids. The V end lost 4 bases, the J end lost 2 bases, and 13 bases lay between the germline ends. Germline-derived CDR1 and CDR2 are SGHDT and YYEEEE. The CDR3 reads CASSGVGVSKNIQYF. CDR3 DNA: TGTGCCAGCAGCGGGGTGGGGGTTTCCAAAAACATTCAGTACTTC.